This is a list of T cell receptor beta chains from one sample in a study of cytomegalovirus exposure and HLA in healthy donors. Assay: immunoSEQ multiplex PCR; the TCRdb copy retains only in-frame clones and omits some. The sample has about 150,000 clones, 75% to 90% seen once. Sequenced material: PBMCs. The origin of the receptors is a man in his forties in good health and CMV-seronegative. CDR3s include the opening cysteine and the closing phenylalanine or tryptophan. Some rows mark clone size as missing; the rest say once, few, many or name a class of expanded clone.

NA TRBV5-4 CASSPDSYNSPLHF
NA TRBV5-1 CASSPPRTGDPLTNYGYTF
NA TRBV7-9 CASSFSGQATDTQYF
NA TRBV12-5 CASGLPRGLAGKQFF
NA TRBV5-6 CASRGLAQETQYF
NA TRBV5-1 CASSMTSGRVTGELFF
NA TRBV5-1 CASVTGDTNTGELFF
NA TRBV10-3 CAIGETYPEYF
NA TRBV11-2 CASSLGQGVGGYTF
NA TRBV5-6 CASSPEFGGTSTDTQYF
NA TRBV28 CASSLAGGGSYEQYF
NA TRBV5-1 CASSLAGGAAQETQYF
once TRBV27 CASSAGLAGAGDTQYF
NA TRBV4-1 CASSPGLAGGPRNEQFF
NA TRBV28 CASSLLPGQGNYGYTF
once TRBV5-1 CASRGQGDSGGAFF
NA TRBV5-8 CASSPDRATGANVLAF
NA TRBV27 CASREGYNEQFF
NA TRBV7-9 CASSLAGGIYEQYF
NA TRBV7-3 CASSLTGGGQETNTGELFF